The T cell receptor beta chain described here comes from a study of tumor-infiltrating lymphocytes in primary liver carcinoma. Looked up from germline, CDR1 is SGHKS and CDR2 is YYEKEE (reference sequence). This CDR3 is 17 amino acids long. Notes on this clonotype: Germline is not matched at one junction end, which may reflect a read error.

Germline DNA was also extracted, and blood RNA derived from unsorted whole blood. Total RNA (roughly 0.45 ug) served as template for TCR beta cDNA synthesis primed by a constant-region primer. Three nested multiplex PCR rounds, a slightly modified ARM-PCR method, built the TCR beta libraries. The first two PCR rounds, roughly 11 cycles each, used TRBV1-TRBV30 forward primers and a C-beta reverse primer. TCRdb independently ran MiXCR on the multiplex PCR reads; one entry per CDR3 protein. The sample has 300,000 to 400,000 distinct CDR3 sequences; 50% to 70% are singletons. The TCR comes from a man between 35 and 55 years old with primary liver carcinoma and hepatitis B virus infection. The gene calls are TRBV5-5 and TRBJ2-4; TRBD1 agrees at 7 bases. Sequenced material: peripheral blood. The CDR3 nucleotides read TGTGCCAGCAACTTGGAAACGACAGGGCGCGCCAAAAACATTCAGTACTTC. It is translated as CASNLETTGRAKNIQYF.